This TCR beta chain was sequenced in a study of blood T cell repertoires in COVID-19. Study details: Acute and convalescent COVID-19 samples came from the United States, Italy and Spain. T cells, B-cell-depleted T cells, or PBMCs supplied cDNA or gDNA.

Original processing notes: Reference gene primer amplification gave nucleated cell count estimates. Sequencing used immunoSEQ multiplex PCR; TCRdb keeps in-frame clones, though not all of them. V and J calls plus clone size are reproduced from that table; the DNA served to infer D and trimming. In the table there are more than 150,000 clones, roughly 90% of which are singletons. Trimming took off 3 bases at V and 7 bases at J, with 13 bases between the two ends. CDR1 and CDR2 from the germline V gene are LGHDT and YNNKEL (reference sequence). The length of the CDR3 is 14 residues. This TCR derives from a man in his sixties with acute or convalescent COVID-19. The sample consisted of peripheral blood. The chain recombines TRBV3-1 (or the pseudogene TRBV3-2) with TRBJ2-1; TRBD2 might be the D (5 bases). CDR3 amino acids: CASSHGSGGNEQFF. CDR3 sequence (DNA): TGTGCCAGCAGCCACGGCTCAGGAGGAAATGAGCAGTTCTTC.